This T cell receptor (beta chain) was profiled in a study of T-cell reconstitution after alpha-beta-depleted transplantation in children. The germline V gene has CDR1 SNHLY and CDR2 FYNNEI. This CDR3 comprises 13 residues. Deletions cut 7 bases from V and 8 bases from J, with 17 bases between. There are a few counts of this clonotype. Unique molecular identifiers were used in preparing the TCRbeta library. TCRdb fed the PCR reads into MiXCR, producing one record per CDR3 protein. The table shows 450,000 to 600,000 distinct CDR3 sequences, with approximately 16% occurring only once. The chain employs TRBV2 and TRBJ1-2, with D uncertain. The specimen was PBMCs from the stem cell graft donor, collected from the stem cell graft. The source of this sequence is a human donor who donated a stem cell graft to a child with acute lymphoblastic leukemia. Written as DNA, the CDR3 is TGTGCCAGCACCCAACAATGGGGAGGAGGCTACACCTTC. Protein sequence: CASTQQWGGGYTF.